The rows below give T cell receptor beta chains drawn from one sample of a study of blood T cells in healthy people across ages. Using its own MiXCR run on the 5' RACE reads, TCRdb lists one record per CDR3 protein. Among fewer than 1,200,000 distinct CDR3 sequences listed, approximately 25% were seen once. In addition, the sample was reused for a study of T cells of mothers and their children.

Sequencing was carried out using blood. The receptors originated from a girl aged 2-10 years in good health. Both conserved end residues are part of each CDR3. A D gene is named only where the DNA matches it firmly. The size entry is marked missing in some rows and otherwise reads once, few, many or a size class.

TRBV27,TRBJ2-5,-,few,CASSSGDWQETQYF,TGTGCCAGCAGTTCCGGGGACTGGCAAGAGACCCAGTACTTC
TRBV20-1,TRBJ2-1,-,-,CSARDRGVQFF,TGCAGTGCTAGAGATAGAGGGGTGCAGTTCTTC
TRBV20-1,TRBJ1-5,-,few,CSARVGEGRAIYSNQPQHF,TGCAGTGCTAGGGTCGGTGAGGGCAGGGCGATTTATAGCAATCAGCCCCAGCATTTT
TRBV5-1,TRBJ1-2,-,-,CASSLEGTLYGYTF,TGCGCCAGCAGCTTGGAAGGGACCCTCTATGGCTACACCTTC
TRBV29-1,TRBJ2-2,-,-,CSVVGGAPGELFF,TGCAGCGTTGTCGGAGGAGCGCCCGGGGAGCTGTTTTTT
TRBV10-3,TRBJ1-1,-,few,CASRGEGAYTEAFF,TGTGCCTCAAGGGGGGAAGGGGCTTACACTGAAGCTTTCTTT
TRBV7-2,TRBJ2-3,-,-,CASSLGYGTDTQYF,TGTGCCAGCAGCTTAGGCTACGGCACAGATACGCAGTATTTT
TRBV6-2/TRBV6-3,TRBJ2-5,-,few,CASSPRGGVPGTQYF,TGTGCCAGCAGCCCGAGAGGAGGGGTTCCCGGGACCCAGTACTTC
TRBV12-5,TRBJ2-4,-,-,CASGLVRGDLAKNIQYF,TGTGCTAGTGGTTTGGTACGAGGTGATCTAGCCAAAAACATTCAGTACTTC
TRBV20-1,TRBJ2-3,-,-,CSARDPTDTDTQYF,TGCAGTGCTAGAGACCCTACAGACACAGATACGCAGTATTTT
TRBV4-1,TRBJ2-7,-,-,CASSQAGTKFSYEQYF,TGCGCCAGCAGCCAAGCCGGGACCAAATTCTCCTACGAGCAGTACTTC
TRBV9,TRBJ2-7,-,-,CASSGGPLDFYEQYF,TGTGCCAGCAGCGGAGGCCCCCTAGACTTTTACGAGCAGTACTTC
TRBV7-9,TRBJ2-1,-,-,CASVLVAAGNEQFF,TGTGCCAGCGTACTTGTAGCGGCGGGAAATGAGCAGTTCTTC
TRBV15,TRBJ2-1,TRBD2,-,CATSSSDSGELYNEQFF,TGTGCCACCAGCAGTTCGGATAGCGGGGAGTTATACAATGAGCAGTTCTTC
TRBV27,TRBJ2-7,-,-,CASSWDFLGEQYF,TGTGCCAGCAGTTGGGACTTCCTGGGGGAGCAGTACTTC
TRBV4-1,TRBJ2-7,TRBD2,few,CASSQSPSGNGDGYEQYF,TGCGCCAGCAGCCAATCTCCTAGCGGTAACGGGGACGGCTACGAGCAGTACTTC
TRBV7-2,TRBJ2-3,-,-,CASSHLTGSTDTQYF,TGTGCCAGCAGCCACCTCACGGGTAGCACAGATACGCAGTATTTT
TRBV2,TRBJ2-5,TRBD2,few,CASSPSRGVVETQYF,TGTGCCAGCAGTCCCAGTCGGGGGGTGGTGGAGACCCAGTACTTC
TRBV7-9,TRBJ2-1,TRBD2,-,CASSTPGGGSYNEQFF,TGTGCCAGCAGCACGCCCGGCGGGGGGTCCTACAATGAGCAGTTCTTC
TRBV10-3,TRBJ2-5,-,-,CAIGGHPKETQYF,TGTGCCATCGGGGGCCACCCCAAAGAGACCCAGTACTTC
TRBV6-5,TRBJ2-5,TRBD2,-,CASSPLGLAETQYF,TGTGCCAGCAGTCCTCTGGGACTAGCGGAGACCCAGTACTTC
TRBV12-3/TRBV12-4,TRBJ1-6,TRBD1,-,CASSPDRTNSPLHF,TGTGCCAGCAGTCCGGACAGGACGAATTCACCCCTCCACTTT
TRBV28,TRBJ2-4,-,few,CASSLWTEPAKNIQYF,TGTGCCAGCAGTTTGTGGACAGAGCCAGCCAAAAACATTCAGTACTTC
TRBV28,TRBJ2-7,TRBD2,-,CASSLGLAGVKQYF,TGTGCCAGCAGTTTAGGGCTAGCGGGAGTCAAGCAGTACTTC
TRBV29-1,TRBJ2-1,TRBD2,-,CSVVGGSTYNEQFF,TGCAGCGTTGTTGGCGGGAGTACCTACAATGAGCAGTTCTTC
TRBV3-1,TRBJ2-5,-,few,CASSQDLAGLWETQYF,TGTGCCAGCAGCCAAGACCTGGCAGGGCTGTGGGAGACCCAGTACTTC
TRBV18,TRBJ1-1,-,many,CASSPGSNTEAFF,TGTGCCAGCAGTCCAGGGTCGAACACTGAAGCTTTCTTT
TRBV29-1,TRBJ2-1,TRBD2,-,CSVVLAGWSYNEQFF,TGCAGCGTTGTCCTAGCGGGATGGTCCTACAATGAGCAGTTCTTC
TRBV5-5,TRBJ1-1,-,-,CASSPHLTDGTEAFF,TGTGCCAGCAGCCCCCATCTTACGGACGGCACTGAAGCTTTCTTT
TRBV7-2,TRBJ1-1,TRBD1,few,CASSSRTGREDEAFF,TGTGCCAGCAGCTCCCGGACAGGGAGGGAAGATGAAGCTTTCTTT
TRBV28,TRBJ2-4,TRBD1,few,CASSSQGGSAKNIQYF,TGTGCCAGCAGTTCCCAAGGGGGCTCAGCCAAAAACATTCAGTACTTC
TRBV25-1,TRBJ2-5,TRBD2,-,CASSEWGGSSLETQYF,TGTGCCAGCAGTGAATGGGGCGGGAGCTCCTTAGAGACCCAGTACTTC
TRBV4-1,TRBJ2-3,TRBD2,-,CASSPPSSGPRNTQYF,TGCGCCAGCAGCCCACCGTCTAGCGGCCCGCGGAATACGCAGTATTTT
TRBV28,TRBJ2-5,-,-,CASSSAGSDETQYF,TGTGCCAGCAGTTCAGCCGGGAGTGACGAGACCCAGTACTTC
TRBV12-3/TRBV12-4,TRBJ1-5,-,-,CASSFPPDQPQHF,TGTGCCAGCAGTTTTCCCCCGGATCAGCCCCAGCATTTT
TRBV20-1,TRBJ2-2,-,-,CSARVPYGGEGGELFF,TGCAGTGCTAGAGTACCCTATGGGGGAGAGGGCGGGGAGCTGTTTTTT
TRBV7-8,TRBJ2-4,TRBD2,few,CASSLGVSGDIQYF,TGTGCCAGCAGCTTGGGTGTTAGCGGGGACATTCAGTACTTC
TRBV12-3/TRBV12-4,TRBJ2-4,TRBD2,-,CASSYGGELNIQYF,TGTGCCAGCAGTTACGGGGGGGAATTAAACATTCAGTACTTC
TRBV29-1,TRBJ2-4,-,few,CSVEVWGTAKNIQYF,TGCAGCGTTGAAGTCTGGGGGACCGCCAAAAACATTCAGTACTTC
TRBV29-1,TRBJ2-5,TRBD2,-,CSVSSGPQETQYF,TGCAGCGTCTCTAGCGGGCCCCAAGAGACCCAGTACTTC
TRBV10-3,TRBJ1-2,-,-,CAISSTAANYGYTF,TGTGCCATCAGTTCGACAGCAGCTAACTATGGCTACACCTTC
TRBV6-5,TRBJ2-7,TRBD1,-,CASSYSGTADEQYF,TGTGCCAGCAGTTACTCAGGGACAGCGGACGAGCAGTACTTC
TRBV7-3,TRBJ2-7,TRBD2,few,CASSLSAGDEQYF,TGTGCCAGCAGCTTATCGGCGGGGGACGAGCAGTACTTC
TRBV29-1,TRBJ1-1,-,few,CSVEDLPGNWAFF,TGCAGCGTTGAAGACCTTCCGGGAAACTGGGCTTTCTTT
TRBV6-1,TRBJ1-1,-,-,CASTSSLSPEAFF,TGTGCCAGCACCTCATCCCTTTCCCCTGAAGCTTTCTTT
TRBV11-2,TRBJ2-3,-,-,CASSLDLGGLSTDTQYF,TGTGCCAGCAGCTTAGATCTCGGCGGGCTTAGCACAGATACGCAGTATTTT
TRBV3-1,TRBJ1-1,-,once,CASSQEFGLDTEAFF,TGTGCCAGCAGCCAAGAATTTGGGTTGGACACTGAAGCTTTCTTT
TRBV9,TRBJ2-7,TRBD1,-,CASSPGAGTGTYEQYF,TGTGCCAGCAGCCCCGGAGCCGGGACAGGGACCTACGAGCAGTACTTC
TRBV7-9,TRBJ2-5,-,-,CASSLYTQETQYF,TGTGCCAGCAGCTTATACACCCAAGAGACCCAGTACTTC
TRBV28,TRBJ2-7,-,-,CASTLYSYEQYF,TGTGCCAGTACACTTTACTCCTACGAGCAGTACTTC
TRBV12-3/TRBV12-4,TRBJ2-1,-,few,CASSPRGPGAYNEQFF,TGTGCCAGCAGTCCCCGGGGCCCGGGGGCCTACAATGAGCAGTTCTTC
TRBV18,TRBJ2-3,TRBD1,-,CASSPSLTGASDTQYF,TGTGCCAGCTCACCGAGCTTGACAGGGGCGTCAGATACGCAGTATTTT
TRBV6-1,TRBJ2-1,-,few,CASSHTGTIDEQFF,TGTGCCAGCAGTCACACTGGGACGATCGATGAGCAGTTCTTC
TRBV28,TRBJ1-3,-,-,CATQAPLKGNTIYF,TGTGCCACGCAGGCCCCTCTGAAAGGAAACACCATATATTTT
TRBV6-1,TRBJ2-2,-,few,CASSGIDSFAGELFF,TGTGCCAGCAGTGGGATAGACAGCTTCGCCGGGGAGCTGTTTTTT
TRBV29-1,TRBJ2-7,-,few,CSVLRGTYEQYF,TGCAGCGTTCTCCGGGGCACCTACGAGCAGTACTTC
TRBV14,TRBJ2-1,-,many,CASSQTSSSYNEQFF,TGTGCCAGCAGCCAAACTAGTAGCTCCTACAATGAGCAGTTCTTC
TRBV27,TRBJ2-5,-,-,CASSAWGAGETQYF,TGTGCCAGCAGTGCTTGGGGGGCCGGGGAGACCCAGTACTTC
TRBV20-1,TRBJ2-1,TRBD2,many,CSARDYAGTSVYNEQFF,TGCAGTGCTAGAGATTACGCCGGGACTAGCGTCTACAATGAGCAGTTCTTC